The 19 T cell receptor beta chains listed next were all sequenced from one sample in a study of T-cell memory formation after mild COVID-19. TCRdb redid the calling of the 5' RACE reads with MiXCR, one entry per CDR3 protein. The table shows 200,000 or so distinct CDR3 sequences, with around 20% occurring only once. The material sequenced was PBMCs or a T cell subset sorted from them (not recorded which). All receptors derive from an adult woman who had mild COVID-19 (a few samples of this study predate the infection). Cell type and time point are not known.

This clonotype was seen only a few times. The J gene is TRBJ2-7, the V gene TRBV5-1; D remains unclear. The CDR3 loop spans 14 amino acids. The V gene's germline CDR1 is SGHRS and CDR2 YFSETQ. Trimming stripped 4 bases from V and 5 bases from J, with 16 bases between. The CDR3 sequence is CASSPGPSADEQYF. CDR3 in DNA: TGCGCCAGCAGCCCGGGCCCTTCGGCCGACGAGCAGTACTTC.

This clonotype was counted a few times. The rearrangement joins TRBV3-1 to TRBJ2-5; no reliable D call. Germline V gives CDR1 LGHDT, CDR2 YNNKEL (reference sequence). V lost 1 base and J lost 5, with 5 bases in between. This CDR3 has 12 residues. CDR3 DNA: TGTGCCAGCAGCCAAGTTACCGAGACCCAGTACTTC. As protein: CASSQVTETQYF.

V usage is TRBV7-9 and J usage is TRBJ1-4; D is undetermined. The germline gives CDR1 SEHNR, CDR2 FQNEAQ (reference sequence). CDR3 length: 14 amino acids. The germline V and J ends were trimmed by 0 bases and 5 bases, with 7 bases remaining between them. The CDR3 is CASSLARANEKLFF. The CDR3 coding sequence is TGTGCCAGCAGCTTAGCGCGCGCCAATGAAAAACTGTTTTTT.

Only a few counts were recorded for this clonotype. The chain couples TRBV9 to TRBJ1-4, with D possibly matching TRBD1 (5 bases). This CDR3 has 14 residues. V dropped 3 bases and J dropped 4 bases, with 10 bases sitting between them. The germline V gene encodes CDR1 SGDLS and CDR2 YYNGEE. DNA of the CDR3: TGTGCCAGCAGCGCGACAGACCTTAATGAAAAACTGTTTTTT. Translated: CASSATDLNEKLFF.

This clonotype was recorded a few times. The gene calls are TRBV12-3 or TRBV12-4 and TRBJ2-5; possibly TRBD1 for D (6 bases). Between the trimmed V and J ends, which lost 5 bases and 7 bases, there was a span of 14 bases. This CDR3 region has 13 residues. The CDR3 region has the DNA TGTGCCAGCAGTCGGAGGACAGATGGGACCCAGTACTTC. Translated: CASSRRTDGTQYF.

The table lists this clonotype with many counts. This chain joins TRBV20-1 and TRBJ1-1, with TRBD1 as a possible D gene (5 bases). Trimming took 5 bases from V and 7 from J, leaving 17 bases between them. The germline gives CDR1 DFQATT, CDR2 SNEGSKA (reference sequence). The CDR3 has 13 residues. Written as DNA, the CDR3 is TGCAGTGCTTATCTACACGGGACCTTTGAAGCTTTCTTT. Residues: CSAYLHGTFEAFF.

The chain uses TRBV3-1 and TRBJ2-6; tentatively, D is TRBD1 (5 bases). Germline V gene lookup returns CDR1 LGHDT and CDR2 YNNKEL (reference sequence). V lost 0 bases, J lost 5 bases, and 8 bases lay in between. The CDR3 runs to 15 residues. CDR3 amino acids: CASSQEGHRANVLTF. CDR3 nucleotides: TGTGCCAGCAGCCAAGAGGGGCATAGGGCCAACGTCCTGACTTTC.

The gene calls are TRBV11-2 and TRBJ2-5, with 8 bases matching TRBD2. The junction had 4 bases not matched to a gene; V was cut back by 5 bases and J by 2 bases. Germline V gene sequence: CDR1 SGHAT, CDR2 FQNNGV. The CDR3 consists of 14 residues. CDR3 protein: CASSQRGKQETQYF. The CDR3 bases are TGTGCCAGCAGCCAGCGGGGGAAACAAGAGACCCAGTACTTC.

This clonotype has a count of ten or more. The V and J genes are TRBV2 and TRBJ1-2; tentative D call: TRBD1 (5 bases). In germline, CDR1 is SNHLY, CDR2 FYNNEI. The CDR3 contains 13 residues. V lost 6 bases and J 4 bases, leaving 12 bases between the germline ends. The CDR3 sequence: CASRRGETYGYTF. CDR3 sequence (DNA): TGTGCCAGCAGGAGGGGAGAGACCTATGGCTACACCTTC.

The chain employs TRBV12-3 or TRBV12-4 and TRBJ2-7; 7 bases are shared with TRBD2. The CDR3 spans 15 residues. V shed 6 bases and J 7 bases; nucleotides not matched to a gene: 15. Here the CDR3 reads CASRLGVAGSREQYF. Here the CDR3 DNA reads TGTGCCAGCAGACTGGGCGTAGCGGGCTCCCGGGAGCAGTACTTC.

The chain joins TRBV4-1 to TRBJ2-5; 9 bases are a match to TRBD2. Germline CDR1 reads MGHRA; CDR2 reads YSYEKL. V trimming: 3 bases; J trimming: 4 bases; junction bases outside the gene matches: 6. The length of the CDR3 is 15 residues. The CDR3 protein is CASSQYSGGGETQYF. The CDR3 DNA follows: TGCGCCAGCAGCCAGTATAGCGGGGGAGGAGAGACCCAGTACTTC.

This clonotype has more than one count but fewer than ten. The chain uses TRBV20-1 and TRBJ1-4; no clear D gene. Trimming left V 3 bases short and J 4 bases short, with 12 bases between. This CDR3 is 14 amino acids long. Looked up from germline, CDR1 is DFQATT and CDR2 is SNEGSKA (reference sequence). CDR3 in amino acids: CSASFGQLNEKLFF. DNA for the CDR3: TGCAGTGCTAGTTTCGGGCAGCTTAATGAAAAACTGTTTTTT.

In this sample, this clonotype turned up a few times. CDR3 sequence reads: CASSYSLALSYNEQFF. CDR3 in DNA: TGTGCCAGCAGTTACTCGCTCGCTCTATCCTACAATGAGCAGTTCTTC. The rearrangement joins TRBV6-5 to TRBJ2-1; D remains ambiguous. Trimming removed 0 bases at V and 1 base at J, with 10 bases between. This CDR3 comprises 16 residues. Germline loops: CDR1 MNHEY, CDR2 SVGAGI.

This clonotype was seen ten or more times. The gene calls are TRBV7-8 and TRBJ1-1; D is possibly TRBD1 (6 bases). CDR1 and CDR2 from the germline V gene are SGHVS and FQNEAQ. CDR3 length equals 14 residues. Trimming took 1 base from V and 5 from J, leaving 11 bases between them. This CDR3 is CASSLEQGRTEAFF. The DNA of the CDR3 is TGTGCCAGCAGCTTAGAGCAGGGGCGGACTGAAGCTTTCTTT.

This clonotype has only a few counts. The chain has TRBV7-6 and TRBJ1-1, with unresolved D. CDR3 length: 14 residues. V was trimmed by 5 bases and J by 1 base, leaving 11 bases between them. Germline V CDR1 and CDR2: SGHVS, FNYEAQ. CDR3 region: CASSRGVGNTEAFF. CDR3 bases: TGTGCCAGCAGCCGCGGGGTGGGGAACACTGAAGCTTTCTTT.

This clonotype has a handful of counts. The gene calls are TRBV18 and TRBJ1-2; D unresolved. CDR1 KGHSH and CDR2 LQKENI come from the germline V gene. Trimming pared 2 bases from V and 4 bases from J, leaving 8 bases between. The CDR3 has 13 residues. Here the CDR3 reads CASSPGHSYGYTF. For the CDR3, the DNA is TGTGCCAGCTCACCAGGCCATTCCTATGGCTACACCTTC.

This clonotype was seen only a few times. J is TRBJ2-1 and V is TRBV7-2; 10 positions agree with TRBD2. The CDR3 runs to 15 residues. The germline V gene encodes CDR1 SGHTA and CDR2 FQGNSA. V shed 3 bases and J 9 bases; nucleotides not matched to a gene: 8. The CDR3 reads CASSLRPRTSGEQFF. The DNA for the CDR3 is TGTGCCAGCAGCTTGAGACCTAGGACTAGCGGTGAGCAGTTCTTC.

V gene TRBV7-6 combines with J gene TRBJ2-3; D gene ambiguous. This CDR3 has 17 residues. In germline, CDR1 is SGHVS, CDR2 FNYEAQ. V lost 5 bases, J lost 0 bases, and 18 bases lay in between. The CDR3, as DNA: TGTGCCAGCAGCCCTAGGTCAATTCAGGCTAGCACAGATACGCAGTATTTT. Amino acids: CASSPRSIQASTDTQYF. The variable domain in full, with the rest retrieved from reference TRBV7-6 and TRBJ2-3, is GAGVSQSPRYKVTKRGQDVALRCDPISGHVSLYWYRQALGQGPEFLTYFNYEAQQDKSGLPNDRFSAERPEGSISTLTIQRTEQRDSAMYRCASSPRSIQASTDTQYFGPGTRLTVL.

This rearrangement joins TRBV19 to TRBJ2-7, with 7 bases aligning to TRBD1. Trimming removed 4 bases from V and 1 base from J; junction bases left unmatched: 7. Germline V lookup: CDR1 LNHDA, CDR2 SQIVND (reference sequence). The length of the CDR3 is 15 residues. The CDR3 reads CASSNDRVGSYEQYF. In DNA form, the CDR3 reads TGTGCCAGTAGTAACGACAGGGTAGGGTCCTACGAGCAGTACTTC.